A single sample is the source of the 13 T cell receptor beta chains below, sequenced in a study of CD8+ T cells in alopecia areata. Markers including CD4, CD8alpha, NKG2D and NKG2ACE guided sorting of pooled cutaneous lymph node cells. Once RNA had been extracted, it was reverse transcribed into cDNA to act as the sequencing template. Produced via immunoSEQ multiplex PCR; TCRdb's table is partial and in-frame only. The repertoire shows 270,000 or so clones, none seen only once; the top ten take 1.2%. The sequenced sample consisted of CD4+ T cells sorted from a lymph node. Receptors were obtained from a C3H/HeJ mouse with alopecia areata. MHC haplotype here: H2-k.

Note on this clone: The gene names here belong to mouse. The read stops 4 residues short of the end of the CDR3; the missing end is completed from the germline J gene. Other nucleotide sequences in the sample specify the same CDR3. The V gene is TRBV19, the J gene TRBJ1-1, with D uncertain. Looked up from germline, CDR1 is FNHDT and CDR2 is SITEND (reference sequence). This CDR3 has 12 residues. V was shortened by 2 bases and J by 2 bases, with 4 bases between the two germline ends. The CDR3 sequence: CASSISNTEVFF. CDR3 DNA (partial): TGTGCCAGCAGTATCAGCAACACA.

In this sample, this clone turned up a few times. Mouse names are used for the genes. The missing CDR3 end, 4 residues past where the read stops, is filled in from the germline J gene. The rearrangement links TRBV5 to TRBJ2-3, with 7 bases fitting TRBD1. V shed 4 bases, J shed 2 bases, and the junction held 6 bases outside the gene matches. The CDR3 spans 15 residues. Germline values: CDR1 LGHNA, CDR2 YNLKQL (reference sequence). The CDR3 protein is CASSPQGQNAETLYF. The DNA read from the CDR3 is TGTGCCAGCAGCCCACAGGGGCAGAATGCAGAA.

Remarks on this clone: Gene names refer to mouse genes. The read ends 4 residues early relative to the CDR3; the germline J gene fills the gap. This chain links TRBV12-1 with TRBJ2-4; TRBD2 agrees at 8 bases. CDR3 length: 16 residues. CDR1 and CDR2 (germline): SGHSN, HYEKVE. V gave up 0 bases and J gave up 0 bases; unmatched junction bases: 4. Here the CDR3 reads CASSLAPGGSQNTLYF. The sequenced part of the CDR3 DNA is TGTGCCAGCTCTCTCGCGCCTGGGGGGAGTCAAAAC.

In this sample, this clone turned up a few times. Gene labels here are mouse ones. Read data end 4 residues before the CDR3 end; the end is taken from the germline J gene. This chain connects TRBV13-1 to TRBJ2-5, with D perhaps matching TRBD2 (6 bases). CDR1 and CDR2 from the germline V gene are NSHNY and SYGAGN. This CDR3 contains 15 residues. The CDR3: CASSDDWGKADTQYF. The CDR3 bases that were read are TGTGCCAGCAGTGATGATTGGGGGAAGGCTGAC.

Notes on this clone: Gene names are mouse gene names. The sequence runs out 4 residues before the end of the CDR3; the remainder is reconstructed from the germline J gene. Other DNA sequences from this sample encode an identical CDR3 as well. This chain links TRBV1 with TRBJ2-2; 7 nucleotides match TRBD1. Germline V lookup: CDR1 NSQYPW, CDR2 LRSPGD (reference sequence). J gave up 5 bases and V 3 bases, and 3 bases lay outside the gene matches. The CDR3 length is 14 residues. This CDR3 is CTCSADRATGQLYF. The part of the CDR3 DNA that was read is TGCACCTGCAGTGCCGACAGGGCAACCGGG.

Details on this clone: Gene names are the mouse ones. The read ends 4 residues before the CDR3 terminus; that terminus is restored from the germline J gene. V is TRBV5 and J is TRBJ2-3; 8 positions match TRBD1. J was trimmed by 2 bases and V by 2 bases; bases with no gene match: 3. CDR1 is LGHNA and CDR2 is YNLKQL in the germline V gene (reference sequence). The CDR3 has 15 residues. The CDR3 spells CASSQTDRVAETLYF. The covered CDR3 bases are TGTGCCAGCAGCCAAACGGACAGGGTTGCAGAA.

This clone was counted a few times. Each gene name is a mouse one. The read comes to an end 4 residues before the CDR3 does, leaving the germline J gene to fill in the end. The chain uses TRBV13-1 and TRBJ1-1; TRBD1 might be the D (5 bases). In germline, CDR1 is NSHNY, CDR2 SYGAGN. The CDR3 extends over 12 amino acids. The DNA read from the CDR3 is TGTGCCAGCAGTGGTCTGGGGGGA. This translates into CASSGLGG. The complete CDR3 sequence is CASSGLGGEVFF.

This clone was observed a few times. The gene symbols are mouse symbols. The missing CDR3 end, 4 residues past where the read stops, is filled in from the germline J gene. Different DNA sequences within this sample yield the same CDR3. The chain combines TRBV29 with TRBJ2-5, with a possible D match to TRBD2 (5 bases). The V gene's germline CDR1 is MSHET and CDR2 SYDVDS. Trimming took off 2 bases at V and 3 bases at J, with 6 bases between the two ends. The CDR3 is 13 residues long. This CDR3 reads CASSLPGQDTQYF. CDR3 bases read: TGTGCTAGCAGTTTACCTGGGCAAGAC.

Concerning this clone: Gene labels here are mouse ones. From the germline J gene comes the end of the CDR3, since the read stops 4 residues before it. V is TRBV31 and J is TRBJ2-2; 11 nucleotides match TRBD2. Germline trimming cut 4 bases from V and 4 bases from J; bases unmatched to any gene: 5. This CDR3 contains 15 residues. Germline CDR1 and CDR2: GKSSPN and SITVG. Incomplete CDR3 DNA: TGTGCCTGGAAAACTGGGGGGGCCGGCACCGGG. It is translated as CAWKTGGAGTG. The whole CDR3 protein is CAWKTGGAGTGQLYF.

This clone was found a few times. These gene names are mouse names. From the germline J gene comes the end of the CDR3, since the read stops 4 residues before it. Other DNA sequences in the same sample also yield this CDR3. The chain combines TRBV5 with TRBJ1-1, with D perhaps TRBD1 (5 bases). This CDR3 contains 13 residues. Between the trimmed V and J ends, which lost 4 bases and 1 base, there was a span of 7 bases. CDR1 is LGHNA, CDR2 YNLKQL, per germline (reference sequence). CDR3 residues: CASSLGQNTEVFF. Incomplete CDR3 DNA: TGTGCCAGCAGCCTCGGACAAAACACA.

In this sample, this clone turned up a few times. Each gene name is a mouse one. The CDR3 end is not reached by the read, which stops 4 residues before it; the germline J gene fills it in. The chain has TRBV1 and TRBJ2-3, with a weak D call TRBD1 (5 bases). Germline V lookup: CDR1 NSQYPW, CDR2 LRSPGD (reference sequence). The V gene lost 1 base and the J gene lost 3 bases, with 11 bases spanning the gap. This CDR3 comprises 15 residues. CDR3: CTCSAGPGKAETLYF. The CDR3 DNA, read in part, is TGCACCTGCAGTGCAGGTCCAGGGAAGGCAGAA.

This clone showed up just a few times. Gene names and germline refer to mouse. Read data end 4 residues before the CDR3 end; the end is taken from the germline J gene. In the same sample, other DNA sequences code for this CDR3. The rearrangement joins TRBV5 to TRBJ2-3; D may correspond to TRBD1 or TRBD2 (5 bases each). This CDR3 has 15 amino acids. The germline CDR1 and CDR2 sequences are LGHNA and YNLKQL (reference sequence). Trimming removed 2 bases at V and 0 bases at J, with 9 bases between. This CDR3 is CASSQQGPSAETLYF. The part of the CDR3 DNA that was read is TGTGCCAGCAGCCAACAGGGACCTAGTGCAGAA.

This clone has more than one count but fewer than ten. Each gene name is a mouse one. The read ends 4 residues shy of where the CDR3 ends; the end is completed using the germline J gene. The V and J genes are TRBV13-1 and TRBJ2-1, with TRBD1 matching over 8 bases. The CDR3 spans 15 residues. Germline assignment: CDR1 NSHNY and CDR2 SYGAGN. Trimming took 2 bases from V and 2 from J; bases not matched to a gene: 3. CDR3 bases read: TGTGCCAGCAGTGAGATGACAGGGGACTATGCT. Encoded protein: CASSEMTGDYA. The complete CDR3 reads CASSEMTGDYAEQFF.